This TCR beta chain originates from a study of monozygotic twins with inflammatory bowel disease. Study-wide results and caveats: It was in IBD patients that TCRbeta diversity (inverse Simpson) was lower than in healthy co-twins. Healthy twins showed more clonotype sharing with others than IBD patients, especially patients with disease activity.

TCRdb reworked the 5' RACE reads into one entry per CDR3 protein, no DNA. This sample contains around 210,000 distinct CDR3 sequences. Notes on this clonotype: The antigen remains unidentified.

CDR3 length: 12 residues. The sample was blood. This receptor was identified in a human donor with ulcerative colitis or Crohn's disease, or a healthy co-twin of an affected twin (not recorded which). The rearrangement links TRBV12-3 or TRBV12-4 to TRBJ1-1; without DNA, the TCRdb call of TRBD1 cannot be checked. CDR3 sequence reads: CASSQPGTEAFF.